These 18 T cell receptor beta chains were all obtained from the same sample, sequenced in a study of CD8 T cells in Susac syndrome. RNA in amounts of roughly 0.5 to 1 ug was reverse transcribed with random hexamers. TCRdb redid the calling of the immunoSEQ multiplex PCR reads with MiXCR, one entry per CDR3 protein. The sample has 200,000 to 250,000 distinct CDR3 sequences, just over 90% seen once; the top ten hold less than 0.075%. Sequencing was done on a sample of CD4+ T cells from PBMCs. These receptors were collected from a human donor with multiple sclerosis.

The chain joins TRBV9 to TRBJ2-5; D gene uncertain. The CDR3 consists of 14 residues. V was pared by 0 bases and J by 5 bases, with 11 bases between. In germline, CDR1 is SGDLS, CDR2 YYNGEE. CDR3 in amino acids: CASSVEAGRETQYF. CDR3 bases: TGTGCCAGCAGCGTAGAGGCAGGTCGGGAGACCCAGTACTTC.

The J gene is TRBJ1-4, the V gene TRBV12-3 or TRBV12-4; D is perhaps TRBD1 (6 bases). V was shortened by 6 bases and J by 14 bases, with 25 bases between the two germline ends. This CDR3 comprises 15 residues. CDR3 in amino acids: CASSPTRDTRRMLFF. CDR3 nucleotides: TGTGCCAGCAGCCCAACCCGGGACACACGCCGTATGCTGTTTTTT.

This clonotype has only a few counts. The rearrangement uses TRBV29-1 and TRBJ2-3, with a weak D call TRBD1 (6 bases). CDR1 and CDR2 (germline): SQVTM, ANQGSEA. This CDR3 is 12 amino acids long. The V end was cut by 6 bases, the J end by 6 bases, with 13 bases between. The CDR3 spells CSVPGTSDTQYF. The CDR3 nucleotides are TGCAGCGTCCCCGGGACATCCGATACGCAGTATTTT.

The CDR3 nucleotides read TGCGCCAGCAGCTGGGGGCCGGGCGGGGATGAGCAGTTCTTC. Its protein product is CASSWGPGGDEQFF. This sequence joins TRBV5-1 and TRBJ2-1; D may correspond to TRBD1 or TRBD2 (6 bases each). Germline V gene sequence: CDR1 SGHRS, CDR2 YFSETQ. The V gene lost 3 bases and the J gene lost 8 bases, with 15 bases spanning the gap. The CDR3 covers 14 residues.

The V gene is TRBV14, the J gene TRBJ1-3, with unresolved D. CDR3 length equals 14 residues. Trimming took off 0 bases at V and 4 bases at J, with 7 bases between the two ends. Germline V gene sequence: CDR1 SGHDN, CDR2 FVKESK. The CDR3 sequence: CASSQELQGNTIYF. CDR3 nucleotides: TGTGCCAGCAGCCAAGAACTCCAGGGAAACACCATATATTTT.

CDR3 region: CASSIKSAVVVGETQYF. The CDR3 DNA is TGTGCCAGTAGTATAAAATCTGCAGTGGTCGTCGGGGAGACCCAGTACTTC. This chain connects TRBV19 to TRBJ2-5, with D hard to call. CDR3 size: 17 residues. CDR1 LNHDA and CDR2 SQIVND come from the germline V gene (reference sequence). Trimming cost V 2 bases and J 5 bases, with 21 bases left between them. The complete variable domain, with remaining parts taken from reference TRBV19 and TRBJ2-5, reads DGGITQSPKYLFRKEGQNVTLSCEQNLNHDAMYWYRQDPGQGLRLIYYSQIVNDFQKGDIAEGYSVSREKKESFPLTVTSAQKNPTAFYLCASSIKSAVVVGETQYFGPGTRLLVL.

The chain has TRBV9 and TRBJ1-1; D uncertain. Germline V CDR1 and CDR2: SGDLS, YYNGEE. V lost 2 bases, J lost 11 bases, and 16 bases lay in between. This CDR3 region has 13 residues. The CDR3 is CASSVDFTVNAFF. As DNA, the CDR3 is TGTGCCAGCAGCGTTGATTTTACCGTGAATGCTTTCTTT.

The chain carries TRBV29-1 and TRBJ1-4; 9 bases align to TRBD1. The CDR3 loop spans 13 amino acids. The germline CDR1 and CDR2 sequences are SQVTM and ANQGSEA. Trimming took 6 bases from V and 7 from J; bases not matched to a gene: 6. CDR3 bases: TGCAGCGTGCTGGGACAGGGTAGTGAAAAACTGTTTTTT. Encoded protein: CSVLGQGSEKLFF.

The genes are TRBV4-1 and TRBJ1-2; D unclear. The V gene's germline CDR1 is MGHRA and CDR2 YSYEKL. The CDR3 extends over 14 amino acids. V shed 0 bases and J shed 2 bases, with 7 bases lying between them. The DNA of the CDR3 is TGCGCCAGCAGCCAAGAAGACTGGAACTATGGCTACACCTTC. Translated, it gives CASSQEDWNYGYTF.

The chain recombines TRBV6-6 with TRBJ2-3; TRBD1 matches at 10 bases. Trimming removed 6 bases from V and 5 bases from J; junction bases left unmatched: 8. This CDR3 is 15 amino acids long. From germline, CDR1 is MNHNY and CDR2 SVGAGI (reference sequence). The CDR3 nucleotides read TGTGCCAGCAGGCCCGCTCGGGACAGGGGAGATACGCAGTATTTT. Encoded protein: CASRPARDRGDTQYF.

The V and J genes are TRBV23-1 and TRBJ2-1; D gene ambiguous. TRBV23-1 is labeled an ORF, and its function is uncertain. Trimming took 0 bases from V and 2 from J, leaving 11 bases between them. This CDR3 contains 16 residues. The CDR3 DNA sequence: TGCGCCAGCAGTCAATCGGGCAGCAGCCCCTACAATGAGCAGTTCTTC. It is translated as CASSQSGSSPYNEQFF.

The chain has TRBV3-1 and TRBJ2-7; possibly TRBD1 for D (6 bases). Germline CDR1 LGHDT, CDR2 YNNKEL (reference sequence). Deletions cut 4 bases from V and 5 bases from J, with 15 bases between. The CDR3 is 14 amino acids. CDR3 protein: CASSPSGGLHEQYF. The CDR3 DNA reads TGTGCCAGCAGCCCCAGTGGGGGCTTGCACGAGCAGTACTTC.

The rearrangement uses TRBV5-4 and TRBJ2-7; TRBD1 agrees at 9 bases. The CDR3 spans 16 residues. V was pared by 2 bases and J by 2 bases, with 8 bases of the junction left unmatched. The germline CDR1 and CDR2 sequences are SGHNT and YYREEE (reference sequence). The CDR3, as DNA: TGTGCCAGCAGCTTAAAGGGACAGGGAGATGCCTACGAGCAGTACTTC. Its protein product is CASSLKGQGDAYEQYF.

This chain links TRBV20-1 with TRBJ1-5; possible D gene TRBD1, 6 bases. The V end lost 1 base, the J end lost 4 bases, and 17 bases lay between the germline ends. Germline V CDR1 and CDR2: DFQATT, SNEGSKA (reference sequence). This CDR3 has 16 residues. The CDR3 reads CSARGGGRGLNQPQHF. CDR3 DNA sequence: TGCAGTGCTAGAGGGGGGGGCAGGGGCTTGAATCAGCCCCAGCATTTT.

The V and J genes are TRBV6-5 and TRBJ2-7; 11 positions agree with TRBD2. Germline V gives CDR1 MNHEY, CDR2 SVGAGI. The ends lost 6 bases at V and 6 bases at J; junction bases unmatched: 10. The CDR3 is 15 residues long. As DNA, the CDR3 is TGTGCCAGCAGCCCTATAGCGGGGGGGCCGGTCGAGCAGTACTTC. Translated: CASSPIAGGPVEQYF.

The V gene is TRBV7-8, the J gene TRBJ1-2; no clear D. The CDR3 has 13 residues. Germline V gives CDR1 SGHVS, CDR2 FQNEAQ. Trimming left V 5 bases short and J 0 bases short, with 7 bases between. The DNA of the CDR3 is TGTGCCAGCAGCGGAGGCCCTAACTATGGCTACACCTTC. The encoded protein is CASSGGPNYGYTF.

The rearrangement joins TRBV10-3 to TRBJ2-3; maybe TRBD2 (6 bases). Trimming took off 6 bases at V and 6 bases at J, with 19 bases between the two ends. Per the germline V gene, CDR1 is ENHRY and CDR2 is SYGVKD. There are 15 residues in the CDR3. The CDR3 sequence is CAIRVQGRGVDTQYF. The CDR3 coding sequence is TGTGCCATCAGAGTTCAAGGGCGGGGCGTGGATACGCAGTATTTT.

The CDR3 coding sequence is TGTGCCAGCAGCTTGGGAGTAGTCGGCACTGAAGCTTTCTTT. Protein sequence: CASSLGVVGTEAFF. The V gene is TRBV12-3 or TRBV12-4, the J gene TRBJ1-1; no firm D call. V lost 6 bases and J lost 4, with 15 bases in between. The CDR3 loop spans 14 amino acids.